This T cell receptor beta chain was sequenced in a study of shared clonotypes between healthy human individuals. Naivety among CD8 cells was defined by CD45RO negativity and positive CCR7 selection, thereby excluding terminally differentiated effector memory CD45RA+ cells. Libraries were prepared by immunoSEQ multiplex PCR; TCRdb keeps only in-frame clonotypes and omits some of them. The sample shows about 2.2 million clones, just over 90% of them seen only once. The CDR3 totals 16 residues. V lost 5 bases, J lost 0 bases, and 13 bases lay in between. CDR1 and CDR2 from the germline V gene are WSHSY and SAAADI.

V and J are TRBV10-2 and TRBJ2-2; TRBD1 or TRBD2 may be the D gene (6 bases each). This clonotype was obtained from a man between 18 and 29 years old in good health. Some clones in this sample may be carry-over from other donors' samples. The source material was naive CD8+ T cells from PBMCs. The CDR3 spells CASSIQGGANTGELFF. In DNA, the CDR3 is TGCGCCAGCAGTATACAGGGAGGCGCGAACACCGGGGAGCTGTTTTTT.